This T cell receptor beta chain is drawn from a study of Graves' ophthalmopathy and Graves' hyperthyroidism. Study at large: Researchers obtained peripheral blood at initial diagnosis, before any treatment had begun. Study outcomes and limitations: Detection in blood was also observed for most expanded thyroid clonotypes above 0.001 frequency.

This clonotype came up many times. The antigen remains undetermined. What supplied the PBMCs was 7.5 to 10 ml of fresh peripheral blood. Amplified material comprised TCR beta CDR3 regions derived from RNA transcripts. In the first round, RT-PCR was carried out with HTBI primers, and a multiplex PCR formed the second round. TCRdb reanalysed the multiplex PCR reads using MiXCR and keeps one entry per CDR3 protein. The sample has about 400,000 distinct CDR3 sequences, about 21% seen once. The specimen sequenced was peripheral blood. The receptor was isolated from a woman aged 18-30 years with stable Graves' hyperthyroidism.

The CDR3 region is CASSETLSYEQYF. The CDR3 nucleotides read TGTGCCAGCAGTGAAACCTTAAGCTACGAGCAGTACTTC. The chain links TRBV27 to TRBJ2-7; D call uncertain. The CDR3 contains 13 residues. Deletions cut 5 bases from V and 3 bases from J, with 11 bases between. Germline V gene lookup returns CDR1 MNHEY and CDR2 SMNVEV (reference sequence).